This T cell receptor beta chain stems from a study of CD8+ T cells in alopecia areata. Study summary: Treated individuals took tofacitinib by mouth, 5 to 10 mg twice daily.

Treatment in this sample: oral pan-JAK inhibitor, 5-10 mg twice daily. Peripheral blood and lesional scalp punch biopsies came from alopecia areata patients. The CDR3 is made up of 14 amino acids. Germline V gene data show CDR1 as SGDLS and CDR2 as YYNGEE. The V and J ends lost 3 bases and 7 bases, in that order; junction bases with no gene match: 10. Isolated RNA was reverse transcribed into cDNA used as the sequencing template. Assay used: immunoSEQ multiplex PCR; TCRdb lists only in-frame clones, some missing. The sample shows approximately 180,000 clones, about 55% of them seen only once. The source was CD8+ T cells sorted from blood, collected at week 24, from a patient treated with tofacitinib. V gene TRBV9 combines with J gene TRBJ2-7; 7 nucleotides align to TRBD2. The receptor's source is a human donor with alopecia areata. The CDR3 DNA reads TGTGCCAGCAGCGCGGGGGGACTTCGGGCGGAGCAGTACTTC. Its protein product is CASSAGGLRAEQYF.